The clone carrying this T cell receptor beta chain was recorded only once. Its matching antigen is unknown. This entry is derived from a study of CD8+ T cells in alopecia areata. Study-level results: There were also resident alphabeta T cells of normal skin sequenced in scalp samples. Higher clonality than in normal scalp was seen in lesional scalp, especially alopecia totalis/universalis.

cDNA reverse transcribed from extracted RNA served as the sequencing template. The protocol was immunoSEQ multiplex PCR, while the TCRdb copy is restricted to in-frame clones and leaves out a portion. The data show around 140,000 clones, 45% to 50% seen once. The clonotype was recovered from a human donor with alopecia areata. Material: CD8+ T cells sorted from blood, obtained at week 0.

The CDR3: CASSFREGPSQQYF. In DNA form, the CDR3 reads TGCGCCAGCAGCTTTCGGGAGGGCCCATCCCAGCAGTACTTC. The gene calls are TRBV5-1 and TRBJ2-7; 8 bases match TRBD2. The germline V gene encodes CDR1 SGHRS and CDR2 YFSETQ. The J segment lost 8 bases and the V segment lost 2 bases, leaving 9 bases of the junction unmatched. The CDR3 length is 14 residues.